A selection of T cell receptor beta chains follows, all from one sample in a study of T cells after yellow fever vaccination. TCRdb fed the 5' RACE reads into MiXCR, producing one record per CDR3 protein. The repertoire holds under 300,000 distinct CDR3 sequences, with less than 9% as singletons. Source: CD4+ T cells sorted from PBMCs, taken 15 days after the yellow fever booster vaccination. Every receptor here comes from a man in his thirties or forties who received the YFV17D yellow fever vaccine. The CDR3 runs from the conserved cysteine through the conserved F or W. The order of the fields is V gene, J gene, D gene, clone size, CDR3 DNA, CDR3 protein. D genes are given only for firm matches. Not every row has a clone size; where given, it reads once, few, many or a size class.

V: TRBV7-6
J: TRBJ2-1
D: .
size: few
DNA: TGTGCCAGCAGCCCCTTTGGGGGAATTAGGGAGCAGTTCTTC
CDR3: CASSPFGGIREQFF

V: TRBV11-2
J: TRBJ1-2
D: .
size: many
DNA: TGTGCCAGCAGCTTAGAAGGACGATATGGCTACACCTTC
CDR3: CASSLEGRYGYTF

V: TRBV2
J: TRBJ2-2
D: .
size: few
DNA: TGTGCCAGCAGTGTACTTACCACCGGGGAGCTGTTTTTT
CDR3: CASSVLTTGELFF

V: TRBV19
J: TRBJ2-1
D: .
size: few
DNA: TGTGCCAGTAGTATAGAACGGGGGAGCTCCTACAATGAGCAGTTCTTC
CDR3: CASSIERGSSYNEQFF

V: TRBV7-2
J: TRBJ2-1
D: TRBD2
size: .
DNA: TGTGCCAGCAGCTTACCGGGAGGGCCCTCCGATGAGCAGTTCTTC
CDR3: CASSLPGGPSDEQFF

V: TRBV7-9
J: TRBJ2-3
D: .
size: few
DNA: TGTGCCAGCAGCTTAGCGTCCGGGTCCAGGGATACGCAGTATTTT
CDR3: CASSLASGSRDTQYF

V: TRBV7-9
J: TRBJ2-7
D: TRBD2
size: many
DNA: TGTGCCAGCAGCCTAATCGCCGGGACTAGTTCCTACGAGCAGTACTTC
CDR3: CASSLIAGTSSYEQYF

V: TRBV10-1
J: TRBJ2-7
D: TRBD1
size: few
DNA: TGCGCCAGCAGTGAGTCGACAGGGAGCTCCTACGAGCAGTACTTC
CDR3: CASSESTGSSYEQYF

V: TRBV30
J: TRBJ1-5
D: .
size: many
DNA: TGTGCCTGGAGCGTAGGGATCGCGACCCAGCCCCAGCATTTT
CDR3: CAWSVGIATQPQHF

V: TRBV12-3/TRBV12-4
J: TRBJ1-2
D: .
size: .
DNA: TGTGCCAGCAGTTCGGGGGCGCCGATTAGCTACACCTTC
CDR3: CASSSGAPISYTF

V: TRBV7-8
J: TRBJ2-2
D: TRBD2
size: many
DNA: TGTGCCAGCAGCCATAAGACTAGCTCCACCGGGGAGCTGTTTTTT
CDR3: CASSHKTSSTGELFF

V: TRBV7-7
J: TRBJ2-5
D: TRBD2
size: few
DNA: TGTGCTAGCAGCTCCGGACTAGCGGGACCAGAGACCCAGTACTTC
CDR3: CASSSGLAGPETQYF

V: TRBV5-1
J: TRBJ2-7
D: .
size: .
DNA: TGCGCCAGCAGCTCAGGGGCGCCCCCCTACGAGCAGTACTTC
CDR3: CASSSGAPPYEQYF

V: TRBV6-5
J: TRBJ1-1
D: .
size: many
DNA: TGTGCCATCGACCGGGGGAGCAGGGGCACTGAAGCTTTCTTT
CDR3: CAIDRGSRGTEAFF

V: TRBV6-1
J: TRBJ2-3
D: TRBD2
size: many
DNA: TGTGCCAGCATGACTAGCGGGAGAGAGATAGGCTCAGATACGCAGTATTTT
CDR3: CASMTSGREIGSDTQYF

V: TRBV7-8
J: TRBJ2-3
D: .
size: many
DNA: TGTGCCAGCAGCCTTCTTCCCTCTAGCACAGATACGCAGTATTTT
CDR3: CASSLLPSSTDTQYF

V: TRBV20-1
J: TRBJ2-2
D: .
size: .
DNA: TGCTGTGCCACCGGTCCCGTAGGGACATACACCGGGGAGCTGTTTTTT
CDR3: CCATGPVGTYTGELFF

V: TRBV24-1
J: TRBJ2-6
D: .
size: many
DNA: TGTGCCACCAGTGACCCGACCGCTTCTGGGGCCAACGTCCTGACTTTC
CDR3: CATSDPTASGANVLTF

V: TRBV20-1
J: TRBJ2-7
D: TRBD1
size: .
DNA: TGCAGTGCCCAAGGACAGGTTTACGAGCAGTACTTC
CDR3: CSAQGQVYEQYF

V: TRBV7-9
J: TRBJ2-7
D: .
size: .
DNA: TGTGCCAGCAGCTTACTGGGCAAAAACGAGCAGTACTTC
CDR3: CASSLLGKNEQYF

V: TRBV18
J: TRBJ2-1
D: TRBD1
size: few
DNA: TGTGCCAGCTCACCGACACAGGGGTACTACAATGAGCAGTTCTTC
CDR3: CASSPTQGYYNEQFF

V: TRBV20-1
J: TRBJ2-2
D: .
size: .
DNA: TGCAGTGCTAGAGAGGGGGGAAACACCGGGGAGCTGTTTTTT
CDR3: CSAREGGNTGELFF

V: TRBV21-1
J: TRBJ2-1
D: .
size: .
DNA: TGTGCCAGCAGCCCTCGCTATGAGCAGTTCTTC
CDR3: CASSPRYEQFF

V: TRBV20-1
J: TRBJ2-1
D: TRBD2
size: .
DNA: TGCAGTGTAGAGCGGGAGGGCCTGTCGGATGAGCAGTTCTTC
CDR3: CSVEREGLSDEQFF

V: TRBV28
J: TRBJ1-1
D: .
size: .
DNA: TGTGCCAGCAGTTTGAGTCACCGCAACACTGAAGCTTTCTTT
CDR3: CASSLSHRNTEAFF

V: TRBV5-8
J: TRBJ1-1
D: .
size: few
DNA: TGTGCCAGCAGTCACACCAGGGAAGGGCGGAGGACTGAAGCTTTCTTT
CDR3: CASSHTREGRRTEAFF

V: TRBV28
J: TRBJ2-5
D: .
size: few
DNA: TGTGCCAGCAGTTTAAATCCACTTAGGACCCAGTACTTC
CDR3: CASSLNPLRTQYF